The source of this TCR beta chain is a study of T-cell reconstitution after alpha-beta-depleted transplantation in children. This clonotype was recorded at least ten times. CDR3 length: 15 residues. The ends were cut back, 5 bases at V and 3 bases at J, with 15 bases in the middle. Researchers prepared the TCRbeta library using unique molecular identifiers, the study reports. TCRdb called the PCR reads again in MiXCR, with one record for every CDR3 protein. The data contain around 490,000 distinct CDR3 sequences, about 10% of them singletons. The genes are TRBV12-3 or TRBV12-4 and TRBJ2-3; D not certain. The sequence derives from a female patient aged 2 to 10 who had a stem cell transplant for aplastic anemia, so the T cells may come from the graft donor. Material: PBMCs, mostly from graft donor cells, obtained 180 days after TCRalphabeta/CD19-depleted stem cell transplant. Written as DNA, the CDR3 is TGTGCCAGCAGTCCTCCCCTGTCCGGAACAGATACGCAGTATTTT. This sequence encodes CASSPPLSGTDTQYF.